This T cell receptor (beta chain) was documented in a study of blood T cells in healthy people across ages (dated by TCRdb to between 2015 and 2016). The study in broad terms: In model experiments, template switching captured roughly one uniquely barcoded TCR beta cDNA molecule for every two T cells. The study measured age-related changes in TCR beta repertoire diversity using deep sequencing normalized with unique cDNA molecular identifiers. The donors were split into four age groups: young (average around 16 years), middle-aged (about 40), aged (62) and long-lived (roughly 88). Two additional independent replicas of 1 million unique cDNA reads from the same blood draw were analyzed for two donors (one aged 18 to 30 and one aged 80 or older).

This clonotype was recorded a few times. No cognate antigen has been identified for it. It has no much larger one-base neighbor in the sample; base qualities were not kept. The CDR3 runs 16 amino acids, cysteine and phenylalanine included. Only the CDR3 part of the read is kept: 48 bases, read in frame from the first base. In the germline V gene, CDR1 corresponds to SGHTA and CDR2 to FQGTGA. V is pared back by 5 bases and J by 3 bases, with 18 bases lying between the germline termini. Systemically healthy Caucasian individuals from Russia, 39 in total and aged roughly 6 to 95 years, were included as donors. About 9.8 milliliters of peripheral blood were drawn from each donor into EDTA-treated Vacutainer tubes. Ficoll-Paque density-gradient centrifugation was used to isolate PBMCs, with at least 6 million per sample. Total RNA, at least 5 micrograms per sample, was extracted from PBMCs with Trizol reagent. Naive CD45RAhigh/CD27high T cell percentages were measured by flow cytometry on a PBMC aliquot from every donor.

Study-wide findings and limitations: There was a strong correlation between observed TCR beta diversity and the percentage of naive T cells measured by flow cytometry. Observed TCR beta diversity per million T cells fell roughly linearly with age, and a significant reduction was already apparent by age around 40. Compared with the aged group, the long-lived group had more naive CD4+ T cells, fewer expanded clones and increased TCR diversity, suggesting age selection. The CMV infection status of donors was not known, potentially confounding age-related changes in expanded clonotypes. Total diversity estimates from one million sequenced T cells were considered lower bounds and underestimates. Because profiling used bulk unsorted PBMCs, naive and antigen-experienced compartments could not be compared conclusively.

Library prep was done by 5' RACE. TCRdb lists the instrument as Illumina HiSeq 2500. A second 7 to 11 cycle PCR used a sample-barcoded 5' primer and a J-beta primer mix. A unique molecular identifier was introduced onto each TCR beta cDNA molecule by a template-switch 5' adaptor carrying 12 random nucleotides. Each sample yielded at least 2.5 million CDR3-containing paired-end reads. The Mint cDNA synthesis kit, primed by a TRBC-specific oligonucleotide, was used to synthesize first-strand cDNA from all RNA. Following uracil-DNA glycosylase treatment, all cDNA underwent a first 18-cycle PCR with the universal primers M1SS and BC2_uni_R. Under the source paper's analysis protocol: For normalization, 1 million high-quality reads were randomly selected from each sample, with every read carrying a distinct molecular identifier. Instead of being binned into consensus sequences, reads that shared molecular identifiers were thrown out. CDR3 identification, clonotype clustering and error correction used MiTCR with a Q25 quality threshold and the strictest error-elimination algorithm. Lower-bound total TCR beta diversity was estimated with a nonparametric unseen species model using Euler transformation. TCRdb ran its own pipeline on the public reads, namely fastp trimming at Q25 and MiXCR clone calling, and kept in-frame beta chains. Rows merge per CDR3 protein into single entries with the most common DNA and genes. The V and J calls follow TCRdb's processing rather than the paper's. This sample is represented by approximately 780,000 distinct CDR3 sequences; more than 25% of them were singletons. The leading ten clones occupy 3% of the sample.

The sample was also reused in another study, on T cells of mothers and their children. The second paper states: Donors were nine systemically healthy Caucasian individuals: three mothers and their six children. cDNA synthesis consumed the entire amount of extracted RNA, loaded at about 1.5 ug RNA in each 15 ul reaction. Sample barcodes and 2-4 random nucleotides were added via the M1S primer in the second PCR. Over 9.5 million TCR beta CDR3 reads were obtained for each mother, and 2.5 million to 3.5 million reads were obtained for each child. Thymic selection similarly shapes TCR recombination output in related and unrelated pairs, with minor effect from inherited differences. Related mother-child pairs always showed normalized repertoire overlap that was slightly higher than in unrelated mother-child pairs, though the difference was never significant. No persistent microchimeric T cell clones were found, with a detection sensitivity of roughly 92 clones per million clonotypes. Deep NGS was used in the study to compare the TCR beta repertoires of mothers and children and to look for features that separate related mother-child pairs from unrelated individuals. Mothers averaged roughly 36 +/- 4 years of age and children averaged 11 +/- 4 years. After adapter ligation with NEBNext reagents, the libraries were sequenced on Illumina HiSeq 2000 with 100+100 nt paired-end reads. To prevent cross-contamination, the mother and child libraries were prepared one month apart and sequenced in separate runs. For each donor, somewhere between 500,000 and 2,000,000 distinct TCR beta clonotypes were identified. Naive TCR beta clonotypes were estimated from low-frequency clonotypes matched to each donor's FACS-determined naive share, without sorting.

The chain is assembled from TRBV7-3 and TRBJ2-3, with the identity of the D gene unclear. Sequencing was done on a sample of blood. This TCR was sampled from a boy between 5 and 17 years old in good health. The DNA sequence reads TGTGCCAGCAGCCCTAGGACGGACGGCTTTACAGATACGCAGTATTTT. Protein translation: CASSPRTDGFTDTQYF.